A selection of T cell receptor beta chains follows, all from one sample in a study of cytomegalovirus exposure and HLA in healthy donors. Clones were sequenced by immunoSEQ multiplex PCR, and TCRdb holds only the in-frame ones, with some missing. This sample's clone table lists some 110,000 clones. Sequenced input: PBMCs. These receptors all stem from a man aged 25 to 40 in good health and CMV-seronegative. The CDR3 runs from the conserved cysteine through the conserved F or W. A D gene is named only where the DNA matches it firmly.

CDR3 DNA: TGTGCCTGCCCAAAGGCAGGGGCAACTAATGAAAAACTGTTTTTT
CDR3 protein: CACPKAGATNEKLFF
V gene: TRBV30
D gene: NA
J gene: TRBJ1-4

CDR3 DNA: TGTGCCTGGGGGGGGTCGGCGATGAACACTGAAGCTTTCTTT
CDR3 protein: CAWGGSAMNTEAFF
V gene: TRBV30
D gene: NA
J gene: TRBJ1-1

CDR3 DNA: TGTGCCAGCAGTTCAGGGGGATATGCTAATGAAAAACTGTTTTTT
CDR3 protein: CASSSGGYANEKLFF
V gene: TRBV6-1
D gene: TRBD1
J gene: TRBJ1-4

CDR3 DNA: TGTGCCAGCAGCCAAGCTCCATCTGGGGGGAGGGAAGAAGAGACCCAGTACTTC
CDR3 protein: CASSQAPSGGREEETQYF
V gene: TRBV4-2
D gene: TRBD2
J gene: TRBJ2-5

CDR3 DNA: TGTGCCAGCAGCTTAACTAGCGGGACTACCTACGAGCAGTACTTC
CDR3 protein: CASSLTSGTTYEQYF
V gene: TRBV7-3
D gene: TRBD2
J gene: TRBJ2-7

CDR3 DNA: TGTGCCAGCAGCCGACAGGGTGGCAATCAGCCCCAGCATTTT
CDR3 protein: CASSRQGGNQPQHF
V gene: TRBV28
D gene: TRBD1
J gene: TRBJ1-5

CDR3 DNA: TGTGCCAGCTCACCCCCGATCAAGCCGAATGAAAAACTGTTTTTT
CDR3 protein: CASSPPIKPNEKLFF
V gene: TRBV18
D gene: NA
J gene: TRBJ1-4

CDR3 DNA: TGTGCCAGCAGTGAAGGGCCAGGGGGTTTTAGATCTTTGAACACTGAAGCTTTCTTT
CDR3 protein: CASSEGPGGFRSLNTEAFF
V gene: TRBV6-1
D gene: TRBD1
J gene: TRBJ1-1

CDR3 DNA: TGTGCCAGCAGTTTCATGGACAGCCGGAACTATGGCTACACCTTC
CDR3 protein: CASSFMDSRNYGYTF
V gene: TRBV27
D gene: NA
J gene: TRBJ1-2

CDR3 DNA: TGTGCCAGCTCACCACGGGACAGGGGTTTCGGTGGGGCTGAAGCTTTCTTT
CDR3 protein: CASSPRDRGFGGAEAFF
V gene: TRBV18
D gene: TRBD1
J gene: TRBJ1-1

CDR3 DNA: TGTGCCAGCAGCCGTAATAGGGAGGATACGCAGTATTTT
CDR3 protein: CASSRNREDTQYF
V gene: TRBV14
D gene: NA
J gene: TRBJ2-3

CDR3 DNA: TGTGCCAGCAGCTTATCCAGCGAGCTAGCGGGAGGTTTAGGTACGCAGTATTTT
CDR3 protein: CASSLSSELAGGLGTQYF
V gene: TRBV11-2
D gene: TRBD2
J gene: TRBJ2-3

CDR3 DNA: TGTGCCAGCAGCGAAGGACAGGGGAGCTCCTACAATGAGCAGTTCTTC
CDR3 protein: CASSEGQGSSYNEQFF
V gene: TRBV9
D gene: TRBD1
J gene: TRBJ2-1

CDR3 DNA: TGTGCCAGCAGCTCGTGGGGGGGACTTAACACTGAAGCTTTCTTT
CDR3 protein: CASSSWGGLNTEAFF
V gene: TRBV7-2
D gene: NA
J gene: TRBJ1-1

CDR3 DNA: TGTGCCAGCAGCTCTACCACAGCTCCGGGGGGGACCCAGTACTTC
CDR3 protein: CASSSTTAPGGTQYF
V gene: TRBV11-2
D gene: TRBD2
J gene: TRBJ2-5

CDR3 DNA: TGTGCCAGCAGCCCTGGGGTAGCGGCCTACGAGCAGTACTTC
CDR3 protein: CASSPGVAAYEQYF
V gene: TRBV7-8
D gene: NA
J gene: TRBJ2-7

CDR3 DNA: TGTGCCAGCAGCTGGAGACAGACTAATGAAAAACTGTTTTTT
CDR3 protein: CASSWRQTNEKLFF
V gene: TRBV2
D gene: NA
J gene: TRBJ1-4

CDR3 DNA: TGTGCCAGCAGCGTAGCTCCGGTAAGCACAGATACGCAGTATTTT
CDR3 protein: CASSVAPVSTDTQYF
V gene: TRBV9
D gene: NA
J gene: TRBJ2-3

CDR3 DNA: TGTGCCAGCAGCCCTTCGGACACCCCCAGGGAAAAACTGTTTTTT
CDR3 protein: CASSPSDTPREKLFF
V gene: TRBV9
D gene: NA
J gene: TRBJ1-4

CDR3 DNA: TGTGCCAGCAGCTTTGGACTAGCGGGAGGGCTAAGCAATGAGCAGTTCTTC
CDR3 protein: CASSFGLAGGLSNEQFF
V gene: TRBV5-4
D gene: TRBD2
J gene: TRBJ2-1

CDR3 DNA: TGTGCCAGCAGTTGGACTAGCGGGCACACCGGGGAGCTGTTTTTT
CDR3 protein: CASSWTSGHTGELFF
V gene: TRBV27
D gene: TRBD2
J gene: TRBJ2-2

CDR3 DNA: TGTGCTAGTAGTAGGGGACAGGGCAGGGGGGAGACCCAGTACTTC
CDR3 protein: CASSRGQGRGETQYF
V gene: TRBV19
D gene: TRBD1
J gene: TRBJ2-5